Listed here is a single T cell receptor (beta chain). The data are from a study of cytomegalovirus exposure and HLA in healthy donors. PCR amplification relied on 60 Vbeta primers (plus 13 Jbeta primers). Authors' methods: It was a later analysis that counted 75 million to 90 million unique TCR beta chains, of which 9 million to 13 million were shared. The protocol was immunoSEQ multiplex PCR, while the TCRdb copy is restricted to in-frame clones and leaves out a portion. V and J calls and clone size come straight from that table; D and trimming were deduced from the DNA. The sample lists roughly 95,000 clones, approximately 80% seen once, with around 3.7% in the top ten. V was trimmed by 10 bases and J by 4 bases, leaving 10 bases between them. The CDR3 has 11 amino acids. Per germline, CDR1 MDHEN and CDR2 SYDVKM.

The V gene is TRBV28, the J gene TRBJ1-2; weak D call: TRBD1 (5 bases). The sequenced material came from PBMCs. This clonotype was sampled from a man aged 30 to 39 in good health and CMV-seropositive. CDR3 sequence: CATSTVYGYTF. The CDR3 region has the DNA TGTGCCACCTCGACAGTCTATGGCTACACCTTC.